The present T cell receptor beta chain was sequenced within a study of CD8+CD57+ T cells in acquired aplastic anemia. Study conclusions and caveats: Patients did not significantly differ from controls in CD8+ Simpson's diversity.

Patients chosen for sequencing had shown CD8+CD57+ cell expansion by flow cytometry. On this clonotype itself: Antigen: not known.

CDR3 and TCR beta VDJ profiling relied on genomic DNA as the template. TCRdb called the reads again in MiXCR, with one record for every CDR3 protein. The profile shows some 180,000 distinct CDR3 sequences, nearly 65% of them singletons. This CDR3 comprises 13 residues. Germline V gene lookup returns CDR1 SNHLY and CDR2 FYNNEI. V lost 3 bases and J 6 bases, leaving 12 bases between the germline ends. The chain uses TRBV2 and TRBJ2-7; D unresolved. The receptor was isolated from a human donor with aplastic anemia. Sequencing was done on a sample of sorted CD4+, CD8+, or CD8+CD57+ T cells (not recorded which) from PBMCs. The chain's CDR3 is CASSDNAAPEQYF. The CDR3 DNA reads TGTGCCAGCAGTGACAATGCGGCCCCCGAGCAGTACTTC.